The 11 T cell receptor beta chains listed next were all sequenced from one sample in a study of T cell repertoires in cytomegalovirus infection. TCRdb reprocessed the reads with MiXCR, giving one entry per CDR3 protein. This sample has about 270,000 distinct CDR3 sequences; approximately 22% occur once, and the top ten carry roughly 20%. Antigen specificity for these receptors is unknown. The sequences come from cultured PBMCs, collected from culture after CMV antigen stimulation. These TCRs come from a human donor in good health (CMV status not recorded). Some clones in this sample may be carry-over from other donors' samples.

Ten or more counts support this clonotype. The chain has TRBV25-1 and TRBJ2-1; possibly TRBD2 for D (7 bases). Germline CDR1 reads MGHDK; CDR2 reads SYGVNS. The CDR3 has 12 amino acids. Trimming pared 5 bases from V and 9 bases from J, leaving 11 bases between. CDR3 sequence: CASSSRGGEQFF. The CDR3 nucleotides are TGTGCCAGCAGTTCTAGGGGGGGTGAGCAGTTCTTC. Combining the CDR3 with reference TRBV25-1 and TRBJ2-1 gives the whole variable domain EADIYQTPRYLVIGTGKKITLECSQTMGHDKMYWYQQDPGMELHLIHYSYGVNSTEKGDLSSESTVSRIRTEHFPLTLESARPSHTSQYLCASSSRGGEQFFGPGTRLTVL.

V usage is TRBV6-5 and J usage is TRBJ2-7; D call uncertain. Germline V gene lookup returns CDR1 MNHEY and CDR2 SVGAGI. CDR3 length: 16 residues. V was shortened by 0 bases and J by 3 bases, with 15 bases between the two germline ends. Here the CDR3 reads CASSYSESGIHYEQYF. CDR3 bases: TGTGCCAGCAGTTACTCAGAATCTGGAATCCACTACGAGCAGTACTTC.

The chain couples TRBV6-5 to TRBJ2-3; D possibly corresponds to TRBD1 (5 bases). There are 16 residues in the CDR3. Germline loops: CDR1 MNHEY, CDR2 SVGAGI. V was clipped by 0 bases and J by 2 bases, with 12 bases between them. CDR3 in amino acids: CASSYSRDRDTDTQYF. The CDR3 DNA sequence: TGTGCCAGCAGTTACTCGAGAGACAGAGACACAGATACGCAGTATTTT.

The gene calls are TRBV27 and TRBJ1-4, with unresolved D. The CDR3 extends over 14 amino acids. The germline V and J ends were trimmed by 5 bases and 8 bases, with 15 bases remaining between them. Germline loops: CDR1 MNHEY, CDR2 SMNVEV (reference sequence). The CDR3 protein is CASSTPTEGEKLFF. CDR3 nucleotide sequence: TGTGCCAGCAGTACACCTACGGAGGGAGAAAAACTGTTTTTT. The variable domain in full, completed from reference TRBV27 and TRBJ1-4, reads EAQVTQNPRYLITVTGKKLTVTCSQNMNHEYMSWYRQDPGLGLRQIYYSMNVEVTDKGDVPEGYKVSRKEKRNFPLILESPSPNQTSLYFCASSTPTEGEKLFFGSGTQLSVL.

The chain recombines TRBV6-1 with TRBJ2-7; 8 bases line up with TRBD1. Germline CDR1 is MNHNS and CDR2 is SASEGT. This CDR3 is 13 amino acids long. V trimming: 5 bases; J trimming: 6 bases; junction bases outside the gene matches: 6. This CDR3 reads CASSSGQGGEQYV. The CDR3 DNA follows: TGTGCCAGCAGTTCAGGACAGGGCGGCGAGCAGTACGTC.

This clonotype was counted only a few times. This rearrangement joins TRBV10-3 to TRBJ2-6, with no clear D. V dropped 5 bases and J dropped 1 base, with 6 bases sitting between them. CDR1 ENHRY and CDR2 SYGVKD come from the germline V gene. The CDR3 runs 14 residues. The CDR3 reads CAISPQSGANVLTF. The CDR3 nucleotides are TGTGCCATCAGTCCACAATCTGGGGCCAACGTCCTGACTTTC.

This clonotype was seen only a few times. This chain links TRBV10-3 with TRBJ2-1; 7 bases fit TRBD2. Germline V gene lookup returns CDR1 ENHRY and CDR2 SYGVKD. After removal of 4 bases from V and 0 bases from J, the junction contained 9 bases not matched to a gene. The CDR3 totals 17 residues. CDR3 sequence: CAISGPKLARSYNEQFF. CDR3 in DNA: TGTGCCATCAGTGGGCCTAAACTAGCGCGCTCCTACAATGAGCAGTTCTTC.

This clonotype has more than one count but fewer than ten. The V gene is TRBV19, the J gene TRBJ2-1, with 9 bases aligning to TRBD2. J gave up 7 bases and V 6 bases, and 10 bases lay outside the gene matches. The CDR3 totals 15 residues. The V gene's germline CDR1 is LNHDA and CDR2 SQIVND (reference sequence). The CDR3 sequence: CASRIGGSGRNEQFF. The CDR3 region has the DNA TGTGCCAGTAGAATCGGAGGTAGCGGGAGAAATGAGCAGTTCTTC.

The table lists this clonotype with a few counts. The chain links TRBV24-1 to TRBJ2-1, with D unresolved. Trimming removed 2 bases from V and 9 bases from J, with 4 bases in between. In germline, CDR1 is KGHDR, CDR2 SFDVKD. The CDR3 runs to 11 residues. As DNA, the CDR3 is TGTGCCACCAGTGATTCACGTGAGCAGTTCTTC. It specifies CATSDSREQFF.

J is TRBJ2-3 and V is TRBV11-2; TRBD1 is a possible D gene (6 bases). The CDR3 is 13 amino acids. The V gene lost 6 bases and the J gene lost 8 bases, with 15 bases spanning the gap. CDR1 and CDR2 from the germline V gene are SGHAT and FQNNGV. The CDR3 coding sequence is TGTGCCAGCAGTAGGGGGAATAAGGTTACGCAGTATTTT. Amino acid sequence: CASSRGNKVTQYF.

The chain carries TRBV7-6 and TRBJ2-1; the D is unclear. The V gene lost 0 bases and the J gene lost 5 bases, with 8 bases spanning the gap. Germline CDR1 reads SGHVS; CDR2 reads FNYEAQ. CDR3 length: 14 amino acids. The CDR3 protein is CASSLAVIDNEQFF. CDR3 in DNA: TGTGCCAGCAGCTTAGCGGTTATAGACAATGAGCAGTTCTTC.